One and the same sample provided the 6 T cell receptor beta chains below, sequenced in a study of shared clonotypes between healthy human individuals. Assay used: immunoSEQ multiplex PCR; TCRdb lists only in-frame clones, some missing. The table lists 650,000 to 800,000 clones, 90% to 95% of them singletons. Terminally differentiated effector memory CD45RA+ cells were excluded from the naive CD8 cells, which were CD45RO-negative and positively selected for CCR7. The sequenced sample consisted of naive CD8+ T cells sorted from blood. These receptors all come from a man aged 25-40 years in good health.

The chain employs TRBV6-5 and TRBJ1-2; a possible D gene is TRBD1 (6 bases). The CDR3 has 15 residues. Germline CDR1 is MNHEY and CDR2 is SVGAGI. Trimming removed 5 bases at V and 3 bases at J, with 16 bases between. The CDR3 loop is CASSRESGAHYGYTF. CDR3 coding DNA: TGTGCCAGCAGTAGGGAATCGGGGGCTCACTATGGCTACACCTTC.

V gene TRBV4-1 combines with J gene TRBJ1-1; D gene unclear. The CDR3 totals 14 residues. The ends were cut back, 1 base at V and 5 bases at J, with 11 bases in the middle. Germline V gives CDR1 MGHRA, CDR2 YSYEKL. The CDR3 reads CASSQVNLGTEAFF. DNA of the CDR3: TGCGCCAGCAGCCAAGTAAATCTAGGGACTGAAGCTTTCTTT.

In DNA, the CDR3 is TGTGCCAGCAGCTTATCACTAGCGGATACCTACAATGAGCAGTTCTTC. This sequence encodes CASSLSLADTYNEQFF. The chain carries TRBV7-6 and TRBJ2-1, with 8 bases aligning to TRBD2. CDR1 is SGHVS and CDR2 is FNYEAQ in the germline V gene. The ends lost 2 bases at V and 2 bases at J; junction bases unmatched: 5. CDR3 length: 16 amino acids.

The gene calls are TRBV7-9 and TRBJ2-5, with 9 bases matching TRBD2. The trim removed 4 bases at V and 4 bases at J, leaving 19 bases unmatched. This CDR3 has 19 amino acids. CDR1 and CDR2 from the germline V gene are SEHNR and FQNEAQ (reference sequence). CDR3 in DNA: TGTGCCAGCAGCTCCACCCGAGTAGCGGGAGTAGGCCAAAGAGAGACCCAGTACTTC. Translated: CASSSTRVAGVGQRETQYF.

This clone was observed once. The CDR3 coding sequence is TGTGCCAGTAGTAGTCTAGCGGGAGGCTATCTTAGGTTCTTC. Translating it yields CASSSLAGGYLRFF. J is TRBJ2-1 and V is TRBV19; 11 bases are shared with TRBD2. The CDR3 consists of 14 residues. Losses at the gene ends were 4 bases for V and 15 bases for J; bases not matched to a gene: 11. Per germline, CDR1 LNHDA and CDR2 SQIVND (reference sequence).

V usage is TRBV6-1 and J usage is TRBJ1-2; no reliable D call. The V gene lost 6 bases and the J gene lost 4 bases, with 9 bases spanning the gap. The CDR3 is 12 amino acids. Germline lookup yields CDR1 MNHNS and CDR2 SASEGT. Written as DNA, the CDR3 is TGTGCCAGCAGAGCGAACAGCTATGGCTACACCTTC. Translating it yields CASRANSYGYTF.